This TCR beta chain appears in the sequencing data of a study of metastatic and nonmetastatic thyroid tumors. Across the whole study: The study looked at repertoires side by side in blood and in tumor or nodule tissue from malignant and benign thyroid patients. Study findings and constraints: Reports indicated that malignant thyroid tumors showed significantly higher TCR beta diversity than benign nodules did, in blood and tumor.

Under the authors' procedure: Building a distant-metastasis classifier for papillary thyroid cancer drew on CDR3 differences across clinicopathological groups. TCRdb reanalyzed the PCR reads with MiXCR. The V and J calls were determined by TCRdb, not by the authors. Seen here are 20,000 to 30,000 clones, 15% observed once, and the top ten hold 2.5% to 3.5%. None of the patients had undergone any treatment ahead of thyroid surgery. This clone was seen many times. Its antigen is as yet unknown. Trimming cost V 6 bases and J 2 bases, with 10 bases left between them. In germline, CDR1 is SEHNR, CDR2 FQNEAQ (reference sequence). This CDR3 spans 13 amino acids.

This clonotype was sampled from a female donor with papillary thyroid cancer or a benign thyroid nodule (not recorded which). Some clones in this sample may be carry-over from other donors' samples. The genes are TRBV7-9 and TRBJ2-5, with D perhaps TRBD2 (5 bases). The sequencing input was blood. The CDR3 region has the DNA TGTGCCAGCAGGGCGGGCCTACAAGAGACCCAGTACTTC. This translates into CASRAGLQETQYF.